Listed below are T cell receptor beta chains from one sample, sequenced in a study of tumor and adjacent non-tumor tissue in lung cancer. Using its own MiXCR run on the multiplex PCR reads, TCRdb lists one record per CDR3 protein. The sample lists over 85,000 distinct CDR3 sequences; over 70% were seen once. Sequences were obtained from lung tumor tissue. These receptors all come from a man between 65 and 85 years old with non-small cell lung cancer. Both conserved end residues are part of each CDR3. The order of the fields is V gene, clone size, D gene, J gene, CDR3 protein, CDR3 DNA. A D gene is named only where the DNA matches it firmly. Expanded clones are given a class, and other clones once, few, many or no size at all.

v_gene: TRBV11-2
abundance: once
d_gene: NA
j_gene: TRBJ2-3
CDR3aa: CASSLTPRSDTQYF
CDR3nt: TGTGCCAGCAGCCTAACCCCAAGGTCAGATACACAGTATTTT

v_gene: TRBV5-6
abundance: NA
d_gene: TRBD1
j_gene: TRBJ1-2
CDR3aa: CASSLVVGAGQDYGYTF
CDR3nt: TGTGCCAGCAGCCTGGTGGTTGGTGCCGGACAGGACTATGGCTACACCTTC

v_gene: TRBV10-3
abundance: NA
d_gene: NA
j_gene: TRBJ1-2
CDR3aa: CAISESHDCGYTF
CDR3nt: TGTGCCATCAGTGAGTCCCATGACTGTGGCTACACCTTC

v_gene: TRBV14
abundance: once
d_gene: NA
j_gene: TRBJ1-2
CDR3aa: CGSNQTYLDGYTF
CDR3nt: TGTGGCAGCAATCAAACATATTTAGATGGCTACACCTTC

v_gene: TRBV11-3
abundance: large
d_gene: NA
j_gene: TRBJ2-7
CDR3aa: CASSLVFYEQYF
CDR3nt: TGTGCCAGCAGCTTAGTTTTTTACGAGCAGTACTTC

v_gene: TRBV29-1
abundance: NA
d_gene: TRBD1
j_gene: TRBJ1-1
CDR3aa: CSVEGQASTEAIF
CDR3nt: TGCAGCGTGGAAGGACAGGCAAGCACTGAAGCTATCTTT

v_gene: TRBV20-1
abundance: few
d_gene: TRBD2
j_gene: TRBJ2-1
CDR3aa: CSARDPAGGRYKEQFF
CDR3nt: TGCAGTGCTAGAGATCCCGCGGGAGGGAGATACAAAGAGCAGTTCTTC

v_gene: TRBV20-1
abundance: NA
d_gene: NA
j_gene: TRBJ1-3
CDR3aa: CSTGASSSGNTIYF
CDR3nt: TGCAGTACTGGAGCTAGCAGCTCTGGAAACACCATATATTTT

v_gene: TRBV11-2
abundance: NA
d_gene: NA
j_gene: TRBJ1-6
CDR3aa: CASSSRKGGSSYNSPLHF
CDR3nt: TGTGCCAGCAGCTCACGAAAGGGAGGAAGTTCCTATAATTCACCGCTTCACTTT

v_gene: TRBV29-1
abundance: NA
d_gene: NA
j_gene: TRBJ2-3
CDR3aa: CSHPSDPDTQYF
CDR3nt: TGCAGCCATCCTAGCGACCCGGATACGCAGTATTTT

v_gene: TRBV6-6
abundance: once
d_gene: NA
j_gene: TRBJ1-1
CDR3aa: CASSVRLLKTEAFF
CDR3nt: TGTGCCAGCTCTGTCAGATTATTGAAAACCGAAGCTTTCTTT

v_gene: TRBV7-6
abundance: NA
d_gene: NA
j_gene: TRBJ2-6
CDR3aa: CASSLAATSGANVLTF
CDR3nt: TGTGCCAGCAGCTTAGCAGCAACTTCTGGGGCCAACGTCCTGACTTTC

v_gene: TRBV5-4
abundance: NA
d_gene: TRBD1
j_gene: TRBJ2-6
CDR3aa: CASSIQGEHSGANVLTF
CDR3nt: TGTGCCAGCAGCATTCAGGGGGAGCACTCTGGGGCCAACGTACTGACTTTC

v_gene: TRBV14
abundance: many
d_gene: NA
j_gene: TRBJ1-4
CDR3aa: CASSRRGGRLFF
CDR3nt: TGTGCCAGCAGCCGAAGGGGTGGCAGGCTGTTTTTT

v_gene: TRBV6-4
abundance: NA
d_gene: TRBD2
j_gene: TRBJ2-3
CDR3aa: CACSDTSGSSTDTQYF
CDR3nt: TGTGCCTGCAGCGACACTAGCGGGAGTAGCACAGATACGCAGTATTTT

v_gene: TRBV20-1
abundance: many
d_gene: TRBD2
j_gene: TRBJ2-3
CDR3aa: CSNLLAPSTDTQYF
CDR3nt: TGCAGTAACCTACTAGCGCCAAGCACAGATACGCAGTATTTT

v_gene: TRBV29-1
abundance: NA
d_gene: NA
j_gene: TRBJ2-5
CDR3aa: CSVGVGGEETHYF
CDR3nt: TGCAGCGTTGGGGTAGGGGGAGAGGAGACCCACTACTTC

v_gene: TRBV21-1
abundance: NA
d_gene: NA
j_gene: TRBJ2-5
CDR3aa: CASTRIRPGQGAAETQYF
CDR3nt: TGTGCCAGCACACGAATCCGCCCCGGGCAGGGGGCTGCGGAGACCCAGTACTTC

v_gene: TRBV4-1
abundance: NA
d_gene: NA
j_gene: TRBJ2-7
CDR3aa: CASTHDRGGMGPYEQYF
CDR3nt: TGCGCCAGCACCCATGATAGGGGGGGGATGGGACCTTACGAGCAGTACTTC

v_gene: TRBV5-1
abundance: NA
d_gene: NA
j_gene: TRBJ1-2
CDR3aa: CASSLGGTWNYGYTF
CDR3nt: TGCGCCAGTAGCTTGGGGGGGACATGGAACTATGGCTACACCTTC

v_gene: TRBV5-1
abundance: NA
d_gene: NA
j_gene: TRBJ1-1
CDR3aa: CASSFQEAGTEAFF
CDR3nt: TGCGCCAGTAGCTTCCAGGAGGCTGGGACTGAAGCTTTCTTT

v_gene: TRBV12-3/TRBV12-4
abundance: NA
d_gene: NA
j_gene: TRBJ2-2
CDR3aa: CASRRDGAQTGELFF
CDR3nt: TGTGCCAGTAGGCGGGACGGGGCCCAGACCGGGGAGCTGTTTTTT

v_gene: TRBV20-1
abundance: many
d_gene: TRBD2
j_gene: TRBJ2-5
CDR3aa: CSASTAGVETQYF
CDR3nt: TGCAGTGCTAGTACGGCGGGAGTAGAGACCCAGTACTTC

v_gene: TRBV7-8
abundance: once
d_gene: NA
j_gene: TRBJ2-5
CDR3aa: CASSSTATGGGPKFSQYF
CDR3nt: TGTGCCAGCAGCTCCACTGCTACAGGGGGAGGGCCCAAGTTTTCCCAGTACTTC

v_gene: TRBV6-5
abundance: NA
d_gene: TRBD2
j_gene: TRBJ2-7
CDR3aa: CTVGRRLAGSCEQYF
CDR3nt: TGCACCGTCGGAAGGAGACTAGCAGGTTCTTGCGAGCAGTACTTC

v_gene: TRBV7-9
abundance: many
d_gene: NA
j_gene: TRBJ1-1
CDR3aa: CASSSEYNTEAFF
CDR3nt: TGTGCCAGCAGCTCCGAATACAACACTGAAGCTTTCTTT

v_gene: TRBV6-6
abundance: NA
d_gene: TRBD2
j_gene: TRBJ2-1
CDR3aa: CTSRTSSGGRNEQFF
CDR3nt: TGCACCAGCAGGACATCTAGCGGGGGCCGGAATGAGCAGTTCTTC

v_gene: TRBV12-5
abundance: NA
d_gene: NA
j_gene: TRBJ2-5
CDR3aa: CASGRGAQETQYF
CDR3nt: TGCGCTAGTGGTAGGGGGGCGCAGGAGACCCAGTACTTC

v_gene: TRBV6-2/TRBV6-3
abundance: few
d_gene: TRBD2
j_gene: TRBJ2-1
CDR3aa: CVSTPGLGNTNEQFF
CDR3nt: TGTGTCAGCACTCCGGGACTAGGTAATACCAATGAGCAGTTCTTC

v_gene: TRBV4-1
abundance: NA
d_gene: TRBD2
j_gene: TRBJ2-3
CDR3aa: CASSQDAGRLAGARDTDMQYF
CDR3nt: TGCGCCAGCAGTCAAGATGCGGGGAGACTAGCGGGAGCAAGAGACACAGATATGCAGTATTTT

v_gene: TRBV11-3
abundance: NA
d_gene: NA
j_gene: TRBJ2-3
CDR3aa: CASSPKGPRGTDTQSF
CDR3nt: TGTGCCAGCAGCCCCAAGGGACCACGGGGCACAGATACGCAGTCTTTT

v_gene: TRBV12-3/TRBV12-4
abundance: NA
d_gene: NA
j_gene: TRBJ1-6
CDR3aa: CTSSTGHLPNSPLHF
CDR3nt: TGTACCAGTAGCACAGGGCATCTACCAAATTCGCCCCTCCACTTT

v_gene: TRBV29-1
abundance: NA
d_gene: TRBD1
j_gene: TRBJ2-1
CDR3aa: CSVGRGQGAYEQLF
CDR3nt: TGTAGCGTTGGGAGAGGACAGGGGGCCTATGAGCAGTTATTC

v_gene: TRBV5-4
abundance: NA
d_gene: NA
j_gene: TRBJ2-2
CDR3aa: CARSSDTGEMFF
CDR3nt: TGTGCCAGGAGCTCAGACACGGGGGAGATGTTTTTT

v_gene: TRBV6-4
abundance: NA
d_gene: TRBD1
j_gene: TRBJ1-2
CDR3aa: CASSETTGTGFLTF
CDR3nt: TGTGCCAGTAGTGAAACCACCGGGACAGGCTTTTTGACCTTC

v_gene: TRBV29-1
abundance: NA
d_gene: TRBD1
j_gene: TRBJ2-7
CDR3aa: CSVEVIRTGGSYEEYF
CDR3nt: TGCAGTGTTGAAGTGATCCGGACAGGGGGCTCCTACGAGGAGTACTTC

v_gene: TRBV10-3
abundance: NA
d_gene: NA
j_gene: TRBJ2-6
CDR3aa: CAIGEVSVSGANVLTF
CDR3nt: TGTGCCATCGGTGAAGTTTCCGTCTCTGGGGCCAACGTCCTGACTTTC

v_gene: TRBV6-2/TRBV6-3
abundance: NA
d_gene: NA
j_gene: TRBJ2-3
CDR3aa: CAISYRAPQTDTHYF
CDR3nt: TGTGCCATCAGTTACCGTGCCCCGCAGACAGATACGCATTATTTT

v_gene: TRBV10-3
abundance: NA
d_gene: TRBD1
j_gene: TRBJ2-5
CDR3aa: CTIGQRDRGQETQYF
CDR3nt: TGTACCATCGGTCAAAGGGACAGGGGGCAGGAGACACAGTACTTC

v_gene: TRBV20-1
abundance: NA
d_gene: TRBD2
j_gene: TRBJ2-7
CDR3aa: CSVREGLAGTYELYF
CDR3nt: TGCAGTGTTAGAGAAGGGCTAGCGGGGACCTACGAGCTATACTTC

v_gene: TRBV28
abundance: NA
d_gene: NA
j_gene: TRBJ2-7
CDR3aa: CAGSLWGFGSYEQYF
CDR3nt: TGTGCCGGCAGTTTATGGGGGTTCGGATCCTACGAGCAGTACTTC

v_gene: TRBV11-2
abundance: NA
d_gene: TRBD2
j_gene: TRBJ2-1
CDR3aa: CASSLVTAGGRNEHFF
CDR3nt: TGTGCCAGCAGCTTAGTTACAGCGGGGGGACGGAATGAGCACTTCTTC

v_gene: TRBV28
abundance: NA
d_gene: TRBD1
j_gene: TRBJ2-3
CDR3aa: CVISSRDRTDTQYF
CDR3nt: TGTGTCATCAGTTCTCGGGACAGAACAGATACGCAGTATTTT